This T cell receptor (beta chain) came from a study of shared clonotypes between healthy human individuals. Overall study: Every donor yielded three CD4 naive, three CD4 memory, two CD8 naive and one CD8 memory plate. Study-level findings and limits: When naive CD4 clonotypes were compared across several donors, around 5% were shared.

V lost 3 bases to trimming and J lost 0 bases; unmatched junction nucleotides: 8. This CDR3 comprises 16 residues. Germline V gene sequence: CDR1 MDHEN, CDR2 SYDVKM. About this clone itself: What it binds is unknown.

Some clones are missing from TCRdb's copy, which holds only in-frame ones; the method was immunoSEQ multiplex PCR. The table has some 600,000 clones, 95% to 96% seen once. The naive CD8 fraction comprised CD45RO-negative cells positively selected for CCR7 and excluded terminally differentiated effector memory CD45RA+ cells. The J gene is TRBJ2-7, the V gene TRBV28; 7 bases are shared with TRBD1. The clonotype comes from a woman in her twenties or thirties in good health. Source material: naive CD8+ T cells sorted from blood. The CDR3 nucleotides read TGTGCCAGCAGTTTTGGGGACAGCAAGAACTCCTACGAGCAGTACTTC. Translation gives CASSFGDSKNSYEQYF.